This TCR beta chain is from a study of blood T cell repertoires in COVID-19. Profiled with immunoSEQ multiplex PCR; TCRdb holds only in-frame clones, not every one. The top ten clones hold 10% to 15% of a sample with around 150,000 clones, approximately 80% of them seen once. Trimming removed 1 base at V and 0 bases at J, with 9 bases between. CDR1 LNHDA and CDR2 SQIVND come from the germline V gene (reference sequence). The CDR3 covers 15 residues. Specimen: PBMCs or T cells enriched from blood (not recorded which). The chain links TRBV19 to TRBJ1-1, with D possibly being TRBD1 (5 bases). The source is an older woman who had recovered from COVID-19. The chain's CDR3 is CASSIVGHLNTEAFF. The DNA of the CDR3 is TGTGCCAGTAGTATAGTCGGACATTTGAACACTGAAGCTTTCTTT. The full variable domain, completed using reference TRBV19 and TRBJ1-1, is DGGITQSPKYLFRKEGQNVTLSCEQNLNHDAMYWYRQDPGQGLRLIYYSQIVNDFQKGDIAEGYSVSREKKESFPLTVTSAQKNPTAFYLCASSIVGHLNTEAFFGQGTRLTVV.